The subject of this entry is one T cell receptor beta chain. These data belong to a study of blood T cell repertoires in COVID-19. How the authors handled the data: Counts of nucleated cells, estimated from reference gene primer amplification, were obtained. Clones were read by immunoSEQ multiplex PCR, and TCRdb kept only the in-frame ones, dropping some. V and J calls and clone size are copied from that table; D and trimming were computed from the DNA. The table lists over 150,000 clones, under 90% of them singletons, with about 7.7% in the top ten. V lost 0 bases and J lost 5; bases outside the gene matches: 6. The CDR3 sequence is 15 residues long. Per germline, CDR1 MNHNY and CDR2 SVGAGI (reference sequence). Those who participated ranged in age from roughly 18 to 95 years and resided in about two dozen US areas.

Source material: PBMCs or T cells enriched from blood (not recorded which). The V gene is TRBV6-6, the J gene TRBJ2-7; 8 nucleotides match TRBD1. This sequence was found in a man aged 50-59 years who had recovered from COVID-19. The CDR3 nucleotides are TGTGCCAGCAGTTACTCGACAGGGGCCACCCACGAGCAGTACTTC. This sequence encodes CASSYSTGATHEQYF.